This entry describes one TCR beta chain. The target antigen is unknown. MiXCR was run by TCRdb on the RACE reads, yielding one entry per CDR3 protein. Among about 120,000 distinct CDR3 sequences listed, over 10% were seen once. These data originate in a study of human T cells and chemical hapten exposure. Overall study context: Across the whole study, which lasted approximately 5.5 months, patients were given diphenylcyclopropenone on the scalp once a week.

Germline V CDR1 and CDR2: SQVTM, ANQGSEA. V was trimmed by 3 bases and J by 1 base, leaving 6 bases between them. The length of the CDR3 is 12 residues. Whole-study findings and limits: It was expanded TCRs that formed significantly more large CDR3 similarity clusters than controls did.

Time point given: patch test 1, 2 weeks after DPC sensitization. Treatment noted: therapeutic diphenylcyclopropenone sensitization with weekly scalp DPC. The chain recombines TRBV29-1 with TRBJ1-1; D remains ambiguous. The sequence derives from a woman between 45 and 60 years old with alopecia areata. Some clones in this sample may be carry-over from other donors' samples. Sequences were derived from whole blood, sampled in connection with sensitization to the hapten diphenylcyclopropenone (DPC). Written as DNA, the CDR3 is TGCAGCGTTGATGGTCCGAACACTGAAGCTTTCTTT. Translating gives CSVDGPNTEAFF.